This TCR beta chain was sequenced during a study of beta chain features in type 1 diabetes. The germline CDR1 and CDR2 sequences are SGDLS and YYNGEE. Trimming took 4 bases from V and 0 from J; bases not matched to a gene: 4. CDR3 length: 14 amino acids. Regarding the study as a whole: Here, the possible influence of HLA type (on TCRB rearrangement) remained unresolved. Patients with Type 1 diabetes showed moderately but significantly shorter TCRB CDR3s in all four CD4+ subsets. VDJ junctions in type 1 diabetes patients carried more deletions and fewer insertions. A potential PCR bias toward shorter templates would be equal in patient and control samples.

As every portion of the isolated RNA was reverse transcribed, the sequencing read expressed TCRB transcripts. The read count averaged around 3.6 million across naive, central memory and regulatory T cell samples. The method was immunoSEQ multiplex PCR; TCRdb's version includes in-frame clones alone and lacks a portion of them. The sample has 95,000 to 150,000 clones; around 15% are singletons. Details on this clone: The antigen is unknown.

Sequencing was performed on central memory CD4+ T cells from blood. The V gene is TRBV9, the J gene TRBJ2-7; 7 bases are shared with TRBD1. The receptor's source is a young man with type 1 diabetes. In nucleotides, the CDR3 is TGTGCCAGCAGCTCCAGGACAGGCTCCTACGAGCAGTACTTC. Amino acids: CASSSRTGSYEQYF.